This T cell receptor beta chain was retrieved from a study of shared clonotypes between healthy human individuals. About the research overall: CD4 naive and CD4 memory each took three plates per donor, while CD8 naive took two and CD8 memory one.

Study-wide findings and caveats: Against clonotypes common to all four donors, non-shared ones had lower generation probabilities. In the sorted subsets, rarefaction showed sequencing was incomplete despite large depth. Of the naive CD4 clonotypes, roughly 5.5% were shared across a handful of donors.

CDR3 length equals 13 residues. The germline V gene encodes CDR1 LNHDA and CDR2 SQIVND (reference sequence). The V end was cut by 2 bases, the J end by 4 bases, with 8 bases between. Note on this clone: Its specificity is unknown.

Assay used: immunoSEQ multiplex PCR; TCRdb lists only in-frame clones, some missing. The sample has roughly 720,000 clones, roughly 88% seen once. The V call is TRBV19, the J call TRBJ1-2; D not resolved. The sequence was collected from a man aged 18 to 35 in good health. Some clones in this sample may be carry-over from other donors' samples. The specimen was memory CD8+ T cells from PBMCs. Subset specified: CD45RO+ cells pooled with CCR7-negative TemRA cells. The CDR3 nucleotides are TGTGCCAGTAGTATATCCCGGCTCTATGGCTACACCTTC. This sequence encodes CASSISRLYGYTF.